The 7 T cell receptor beta chains in this list originate from one sample, sequenced in a study of blood T cell repertoires in COVID-19. Method: immunoSEQ multiplex PCR; TCRdb's copy keeps in-frame clones and lacks some. Among about 100,000 clones listed, about nine tenths were seen once. Sequencing was performed on peripheral blood. The receptor set was obtained from a man in his fifties with active COVID-19.

The V call is TRBV25-1, the J call TRBJ1-2, with 12 bases lining up with TRBD1. The trim removed 8 bases at V and 8 bases at J, leaving 3 bases unmatched. Germline CDR1 is MGHDK and CDR2 is SYGVNS. The CDR3 contains 12 residues. This CDR3 is CASSGTGGGYTF. CDR3 DNA: TGTGCCAGCTCCGGGACAGGGGGCGGCTACACCTTC.

Remarks on this clone: The same CDR3 is also encoded by other DNA sequences in this sample. This chain uses TRBV9 with TRBJ1-1, with TRBD1 identical over 8 bases. The CDR3 consists of 14 residues. V was clipped by 3 bases and J by 2 bases; unmatched bases: 3. Germline V gene sequence: CDR1 SGDLS, CDR2 YYNGEE. The CDR3 sequence: CASSATGGNTEAFF. The CDR3 coding sequence is TGTGCCAGCAGCGCAACAGGGGGAAACACTGAAGCTTTCTTT.

V usage is TRBV7-9 and J usage is TRBJ1-2; no clear D. The V gene lost 5 bases and the J gene lost 0 bases, with 10 bases spanning the gap. CDR3 size: 14 residues. Germline CDR1 SEHNR, CDR2 FQNEAQ (reference sequence). CDR3 sequence (DNA): TGTGCCAGCAGCCCTCGGAGGGCTAACTATGGCTACACCTTC. The encoded protein is CASSPRRANYGYTF.

The chain recombines TRBV7-9 with TRBJ2-1; D possibly corresponds to TRBD2 (7 bases). The V gene's germline CDR1 is SEHNR and CDR2 FQNEAQ (reference sequence). V dropped 5 bases and J dropped 7 bases, with 24 bases sitting between them. The CDR3 is made up of 17 amino acids. CDR3 sequence (DNA): TGTGCCAGCAGCCCCCTTCCGGGGGGCTTTATAGTAAATGAGCAGTTCTTC. It encodes CASSPLPGGFIVNEQFF. The full variable domain, in which reference TRBV7-9 and TRBJ2-1 provide the parts outside the CDR3, is DTGVSQNPRHKITKRGQNVTFRCDPISEHNRLYWYRQTLGQGPEFLTYFQNEAQLEKSRLLSDRFSAERPKGSFSTLEIQRTEQGDSAMYLCASSPLPGGFIVNEQFFGPGTRLTVL.

The rearrangement links TRBV16 to TRBJ1-5; maybe TRBD1 (6 bases). Trimming took off 2 bases at V and 1 base at J, with 9 bases between the two ends. This CDR3 has 15 residues. Germline lookup yields CDR1 KGHSY and CDR2 FQNENV. The CDR3 DNA follows: TGTGCCAGCAGCCAAGGGCAGGGGAGCAATCAGCCCCAGCATTTT. Translated, it gives CASSQGQGSNQPQHF. Variable domain in full (rest from reference TRBV16 and TRBJ1-5): GEEVAQTPKHLVRGEGQKAKLYCAPIKGHSYVFWYQQVLKNEFKFLISFQNENVFDETGMPKERFSAKCLPNSPCSLEIQATKLEDSAVYFCASSQGQGSNQPQHFGDGTRLSIL.

The chain combines TRBV27 with TRBJ2-3; TRBD2 is a possible D gene (5 bases). The CDR3 consists of 13 residues. V was clipped by 4 bases and J by 2 bases, with 7 bases between them. Per the germline V gene, CDR1 is MNHEY and CDR2 is SMNVEV (reference sequence). CDR3 nucleotide sequence: TGTGCCAGCAGTTCTAGCCACACAGATACGCAGTATTTT. Protein sequence: CASSSSHTDTQYF.

V gene TRBV7-8 combines with J gene TRBJ2-1, with 7 bases aligning to TRBD1. This CDR3 is built from 15 residues. V was pared by 4 bases and J by 2 bases, with 5 bases of the junction left unmatched. The germline gives CDR1 SGHVS, CDR2 FQNEAQ. In DNA, the CDR3 is TGTGCCAGCAGCTCCGACAGGGCACCCTACAATGAGCAGTTCTTC. Its protein is CASSSDRAPYNEQFF.